Below, 16 T cell receptor beta chains from the same sample are listed, as sequenced in a study of blood T cell repertoires in COVID-19. Produced via immunoSEQ multiplex PCR; TCRdb's table is partial and in-frame only. The sample consists of about 290,000 clones, 85% of them appearing once. The specimen sequenced was peripheral blood. These receptors all stem from a woman aged 45-65 years with active or convalescent COVID-19.

CDR3 region: CASSRNTGTSYEQYF. The CDR3 DNA sequence: TGTGCCAGCAGCCGAAACACCGGGACATCCTACGAGCAGTACTTC. The chain uses TRBV3-1 (or the pseudogene TRBV3-2) and TRBJ2-7, with D possibly matching TRBD1 (6 bases). CDR3 size: 15 residues. Germline CDR1 LGHDT, CDR2 YNNKEL (reference sequence). V shed 4 bases and J shed 1 base, with 14 bases lying between them.

V gene TRBV9 combines with J gene TRBJ2-3; TRBD2 matches at 13 bases. Germline-derived CDR1 and CDR2 are SGDLS and YYNGEE. V shed 4 bases, J shed 6 bases, and the junction held 5 bases outside the gene matches. The length of the CDR3 is 15 residues. CDR3 coding DNA: TGTGCCAGCAGCCCCGGACTAGCGGGAGCCGATACGCAGTATTTT. Translation: CASSPGLAGADTQYF.

This clone has a handful of counts. The chain links TRBV2 to TRBJ1-2; 7 bases fit TRBD1. With 5 bases clipped from V and 6 bases from J, the junction kept 3 bases outside the gene matches. CDR1 and CDR2 from the germline V gene are SNHLY and FYNNEI. The CDR3 is made up of 12 amino acids. The CDR3 nucleotides are TGTGCCAGCAGTCGAGACAGGGATGGCTACACCTTC. Translated, it gives CASSRDRDGYTF.

The chain joins TRBV19 to TRBJ1-5, with D possibly matching TRBD1 (5 bases). Trimming removed 8 bases from V and 5 bases from J, with 19 bases in between. This CDR3 contains 15 residues. The germline V gene encodes CDR1 LNHDA and CDR2 SQIVND (reference sequence). The CDR3, as DNA: TGTGCCAGTTATGGGGGGTTTACCCCATATCAGCCCCAGCATTTT. Translation: CASYGGFTPYQPQHF.

The chain carries TRBV6-1 and TRBJ2-7; 8 bases line up with TRBD1. The CDR3 is made up of 16 amino acids. Germline lookup yields CDR1 MNHNS and CDR2 SASEGT. With V trimmed by 4 bases and J by 5 bases, 13 bases remained unmatched. In DNA form, the CDR3 reads TGTGCCAGCAGTGGGCTACGTGCAGGGGGCCTCGACGAGCAGTACTTC. As protein: CASSGLRAGGLDEQYF.

This clone was seen a handful of times. J is TRBJ1-2 and V is TRBV30, with D maybe TRBD1 (6 bases). The length of the CDR3 is 14 residues. The germline V and J ends were trimmed by 4 bases and 0 bases, with 12 bases remaining between them. Per the germline V gene, CDR1 is GTSNPN and CDR2 is SVGIG (reference sequence). CDR3 sequence (DNA): TGTGCCTGGACAGGGGACCTCACTAACTATGGCTACACCTTC. The encoded protein is CAWTGDLTNYGYTF.

The table lists this clone with a count of one. The V and J genes are TRBV9 and TRBJ2-1; 12 bases align to TRBD2. The CDR3 length is 14 residues. V dropped 1 base and J dropped 8; count of bases not matched to a gene: 1. The germline V gene has CDR1 SGDLS and CDR2 YYNGEE. The CDR3 sequence is CASSVTSGRYEQFF. CDR3 nucleotides: TGTGCCAGCAGCGTAACTAGCGGGAGGTATGAGCAGTTCTTC.

In this sample, this clone turned up a few times. The chain has TRBV6-6 and TRBJ1-2, with TRBD1 matching over 7 bases. Germline CDR1 MNHNY, CDR2 SVGAGI (reference sequence). The junction had 6 bases not matched to a gene; V was cut back by 5 bases and J by 12 bases. The length of the CDR3 is 11 residues. DNA of the CDR3: TGTGCCAGCAGTCAAACAGGGGCCCACACCTTC. Protein product: CASSQTGAHTF.

The gene calls are TRBV6-5 and TRBJ1-1; 7 bases map to TRBD1. CDR3 length: 14 residues. After removal of 6 bases from V and 7 bases from J, the junction contained 11 bases not matched to a gene. Germline CDR1 and CDR2: MNHEY and SVGAGI. The CDR3 protein is CASRKIYRGDEAFF. DNA of the CDR3: TGTGCCAGCAGAAAGATTTACAGGGGTGATGAAGCTTTCTTT.

The chain uses TRBV30 and TRBJ2-5; D may be TRBD2 (7 bases). The CDR3 runs to 13 residues. Trimming left V 5 bases short and J 5 bases short, with 15 bases between. Germline loops: CDR1 GTSNPN, CDR2 SVGIG (reference sequence). The CDR3 region is CAWGRRGLETQYF. The CDR3 DNA is TGTGCCTGGGGGCGGCGGGGGCTTGAGACCCAGTACTTC.

V usage is TRBV6-5 and J usage is TRBJ1-2; D gene unclear. This CDR3 is 13 amino acids long. V was pared by 6 bases and J by 4 bases, with 12 bases between. The germline V gene has CDR1 MNHEY and CDR2 SVGAGI. The chain's CDR3 is CASRSREGYGYTF. CDR3 DNA: TGTGCCAGCAGGAGCCGGGAGGGCTATGGCTACACCTTC.

This clone has only one observation. The chain links TRBV13 to TRBJ2-3; D is undetermined. The germline CDR1 and CDR2 sequences are PRHDT and FYEKMQ (reference sequence). CDR3 size: 14 residues. Trimming removed 5 bases at V and 4 bases at J, with 13 bases between. The CDR3 DNA follows: TGTGCCAGCAGCCGAGGCGGTAGCCCAGATACGCAGTATTTT. This codes for CASSRGGSPDTQYF.

The chain employs TRBV30 and TRBJ1-1; possibly TRBD1 for D (5 bases). Trimming shortened V by 1 base and J by 6 bases, and 9 bases separated the two germline ends. This CDR3 contains 12 residues. Germline V gives CDR1 GTSNPN, CDR2 SVGIG (reference sequence). In DNA form, the CDR3 reads TGTGCCTGGAGTGCACGGGGGGCTGAAGCTTTCTTT. Translating it yields CAWSARGAEAFF.

The chain employs TRBV2 and TRBJ1-3; D unresolved. V lost 10 bases and J lost 0, with 13 bases in between. Germline lookup yields CDR1 SNHLY and CDR2 FYNNEI. CDR3 size: 14 residues. The CDR3 sequence: CAIKPHISGNTIYF. The CDR3 DNA sequence: TGTGCCATAAAGCCCCATATCTCTGGAAACACCATATATTTT.

V and J are TRBV6-5 and TRBJ2-1; D unclear. This CDR3 has 15 residues. Germline CDR1 and CDR2: MNHEY and SVGAGI. V dropped 2 bases and J dropped 0 bases, with 8 bases sitting between them. The CDR3 is CASSYAASSYNEQFF. CDR3 coding DNA: TGTGCCAGCAGTTACGCGGCCAGCTCCTACAATGAGCAGTTCTTC.

This clone appeared a single time. This chain connects TRBV3-1 (or the pseudogene TRBV3-2) to TRBJ2-7, with 7 bases aligning to TRBD2. V shed 4 bases, J shed 5 bases, and the junction held 14 bases outside the gene matches. Germline V gene sequence: CDR1 LGHDT, CDR2 YNNKEL (reference sequence). The CDR3 contains 16 residues. The chain's CDR3 is CASSPSKGGSFHEQYF. The CDR3 nucleotides read TGTGCCAGCAGCCCATCGAAGGGCGGGAGTTTCCACGAGCAGTACTTC.